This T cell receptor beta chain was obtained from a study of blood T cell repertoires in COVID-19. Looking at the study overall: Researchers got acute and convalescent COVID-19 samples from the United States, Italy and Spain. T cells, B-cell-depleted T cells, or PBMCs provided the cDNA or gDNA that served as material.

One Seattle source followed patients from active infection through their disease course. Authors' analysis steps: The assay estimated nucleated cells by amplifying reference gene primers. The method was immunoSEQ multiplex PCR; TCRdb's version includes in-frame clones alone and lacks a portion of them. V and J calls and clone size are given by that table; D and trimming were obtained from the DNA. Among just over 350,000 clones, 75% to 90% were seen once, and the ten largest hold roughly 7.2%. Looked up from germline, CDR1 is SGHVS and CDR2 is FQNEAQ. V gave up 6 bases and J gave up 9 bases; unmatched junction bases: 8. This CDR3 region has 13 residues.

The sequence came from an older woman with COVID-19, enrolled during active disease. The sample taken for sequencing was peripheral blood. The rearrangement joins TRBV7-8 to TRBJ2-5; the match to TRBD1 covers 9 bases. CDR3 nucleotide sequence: TGTGCCAGCAGTCCGACAGGGGGGGATCCCCAGTACTTC. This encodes CASSPTGGDPQYF. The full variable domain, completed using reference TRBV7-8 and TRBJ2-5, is GAGVSQSPRYKVAKRGQDVALRCDPISGHVSLFWYQQALGQGPEFLTYFQNEAQLDKSGLPSDRFFAERPEGSVSTLKIQRTQQEDSAVYLCASSPTGGDPQYFGPGTRLLVL.